A selection of T cell receptor beta chains follows, all from one sample in a study of lymphopenia after photon versus proton radiotherapy. TCRdb's table, derived via immunoSEQ multiplex PCR, lists solely in-frame clones and lacks some. Of 29,000 or so clones in the sample, 80% to 90% were seen once. The specimen was peripheral blood, collected from a patient treated with proton-based radiotherapy. Receptor source: a woman between 55 and 75 years old with cholangiocarcinoma. Some clones in this sample may be carry-over from other donors' samples. CDR3s include the opening cysteine and the closing phenylalanine or tryptophan. The order of the fields is clone size, J gene, D gene, V gene, CDR3 protein, CDR3 DNA. D genes are given only for firm matches. Size values are once, few and many counts, or a class for expanded clones, and some rows have none.

-	TRBJ2-6	-	TRBV30	CAWSVTGANVLTF	TGTGCCTGGAGCGTTACTGGGGCCAACGTCCTGACTTTC
-	TRBJ2-5	TRBD2	TRBV15	CATGLTREQETQYF	TGTGCCACCGGGCTAACGCGGGAGCAAGAGACCCAGTACTTC
-	TRBJ1-2	-	TRBV6-1	CASSEAGVYGYTF	TGTGCCAGCAGTGAAGCGGGGGTGTATGGCTACACCTTC
-	TRBJ1-2	-	TRBV19	CASKIGGNYGYTF	TGTGCCAGTAAAATAGGCGGTAACTATGGCTACACCTTC
once	TRBJ2-2	-	TRBV25-1	CASSELGRGAGELFF	TGTGCCAGCAGTGAATTGGGTAGGGGAGCCGGGGAGCTGTTTTTT
-	TRBJ1-1	-	TRBV6-4	CASSGVNTEAFF	TGTGCCAGCAGTGGGGTGAACACTGAAGCTTTCTTT
-	TRBJ2-7	-	TRBV4-1	CASSQGLQTGVGSYEQYF	TGCGCCAGCAGCCAAGGCTTACAGACAGGCGTGGGGTCCTACGAGCAGTACTTC
-	TRBJ2-7	-	TRBV6-1	CASSEGFSYEQYF	TGTGCCAGCAGTGAAGGTTTTTCCTACGAGCAGTACTTC
-	TRBJ2-7	-	TRBV2	CASSAGPTYEQYF	TGTGCCAGCAGTGCGGGACCGACCTACGAGCAGTACTTC
-	TRBJ2-1	TRBD2	TRBV4-3	CASSPRTSGYNEQFF	TGCGCCAGCAGCCCCAGGACTAGCGGGTACAATGAGCAGTTCTTC
-	TRBJ1-1	TRBD1	TRBV6-5	CASRKTGTVNTEAFF	TGTGCCAGCAGAAAAACCGGGACAGTGAACACTGAAGCTTTCTTT
-	TRBJ2-7	-	TRBV5-1	CASSTTLSSYEQYF	TGCGCCAGCAGCACCACCCTGAGCTCCTACGAGCAGTACTTC
once	TRBJ2-3	TRBD2	TRBV6-5	CASSYSRLAGPDTQYF	TGTGCCAGCAGTTACTCTCGGCTAGCGGGCCCGGATACGCAGTATTTT
-	TRBJ1-5	-	TRBV5-3	CARSLTGARGNQPQHF	TGTGCCAGAAGCTTGACGGGGGCGCGGGGCAATCAGCCCCAGCATTTT
-	TRBJ2-1	-	TRBV20-1	CSGDDDNEQFF	TGCAGTGGAGACGATGACAATGAGCAGTTCTTC
-	TRBJ1-2	-	TRBV7-3	CASSLLPEGRSGYTF	TGTGCCAGCAGCTTACTCCCTGAGGGGAGGAGTGGCTACACCTTC
-	TRBJ2-5	-	TRBV27	CASRKGVGETQYF	TGTGCCAGCAGGAAGGGGGTAGGGGAGACCCAGTACTTC
-	TRBJ2-5	TRBD2	TRBV5-6	CASSSGLAGDQETQYF	TGTGCCAGCAGCTCAGGACTAGCGGGAGACCAAGAGACCCAGTACTTC
once	TRBJ2-7	-	TRBV11-2	CASSLVLYEQYF	TGTGCCAGCAGCTTAGTTTTGTACGAGCAGTACTTC
once	TRBJ1-5	-	TRBV4-1	CASSPSLGLVQPQHF	TGCGCCAGCAGCCCAAGTTTGGGGTTGGTGCAGCCCCAGCATTTT
-	TRBJ2-1	-	TRBV6-5	CASSYSPLLSYNEQFF	TGTGCCAGCAGTTATTCCCCCTTACTATCCTACAATGAGCAGTTCTTC
-	TRBJ2-5	TRBD1	TRBV25-1	CASSERDRGLATQYF	TGTGCCAGCAGTGAACGCGACAGGGGATTGGCGACCCAGTACTTC
-	TRBJ1-1	TRBD1	TRBV19	CASSRRGLREAFF	TGTGCCAGTAGTCGCAGGGGGCTACGTGAAGCTTTCTTT
-	TRBJ2-1	-	TRBV12-5	CASGLYVSENNEQFF	TGTGCTAGTGGTTTGTATGTCTCGGAAAACAATGAGCAGTTCTTC
-	TRBJ1-2	-	TRBV5-6	CASSLDSSYGYTF	TGTGCCAGCAGCTTGGACAGTAGTTATGGCTACACCTTC
once	TRBJ2-2	-	TRBV2	CASKSATSGELFF	TGTGCCAGCAAGTCCGCGACCTCCGGGGAGCTGTTTTTT
-	TRBJ2-7	TRBD1	TRBV5-6	CASSLAVWTGGEQYF	TGTGCCAGCAGCTTGGCCGTTTGGACAGGGGGCGAGCAGTACTTC
once	TRBJ1-1	-	TRBV7-2	CASSLALNTEAFF	TGTGCCAGCAGCTTGGCTTTGAACACTGAAGCTTTCTTT
-	TRBJ1-1	-	TRBV30	CAWSVGAGFTEAFF	TGTGCCTGGAGTGTAGGGGCAGGGTTCACTGAAGCTTTCTTT
once	TRBJ1-4	-	TRBV11-1	CASSLSGATNEKLFF	TGTGCCAGCAGCTTATCAGGGGCAACTAATGAAAAACTGTTTTTT
-	TRBJ2-7	-	TRBV19	CASSTGTPRWEQYF	TGTGCCAGTAGTACCGGGACTCCCCGTTGGGAGCAGTACTTC
-	TRBJ1-2	-	TRBV11-2	CASRGGRREGYTF	TGTGCCAGCAGGGGGGGCCGGAGGGAGGGCTACACCTTC
-	TRBJ2-7	-	TRBV18	CASSPQTATYEQYF	TGTGCCAGCTCACCTCAGACAGCTACCTACGAGCAGTACTTC
-	TRBJ1-1	-	TRBV6-6	CASSWEATEAFF	TGTGCCAGCAGCTGGGAGGCCACTGAAGCTTTCTTT
-	TRBJ2-1	TRBD2	TRBV11-3	CASSSGTSGGRNEQFF	TGTGCCAGCAGCTCCGGGACTAGCGGGGGTCGGAATGAGCAGTTCTTC
-	TRBJ1-2	-	TRBV6-1	CASSEGPETINYGYTF	TGTGCCAGCAGTGAAGGCCCGGAAACCATCAACTATGGCTACACCTTC
-	TRBJ1-2	-	TRBV5-1	CASSTSGGDTYGYTF	TGCGCCAGCAGCACCTCGGGAGGGGACACCTATGGCTACACCTTC
-	TRBJ2-3	-	TRBV13	CASSISDTQYF	TGTGCCAGCAGCATATCAGATACGCAGTATTTT
-	TRBJ1-1	-	TRBV4-3	CASSQEDGFTEAFF	TGCGCCAGCAGCCAAGAGGACGGTTTTACTGAAGCTTTCTTT
-	TRBJ2-7	-	TRBV27	CAIRLGEQYF	TGTGCCATCCGACTCGGTGAGCAGTACTTC
-	TRBJ2-4	-	TRBV12-5	CASGLSGRVNIQYF	TGTGCTAGTGGCCTCTCGGGCAGGGTGAACATTCAGTACTTC
-	TRBJ1-5	-	TRBV30	CAWSVAGPQHF	TGTGCCTGGAGTGTTGCGGGGCCCCAGCATTTT
few	TRBJ2-5	-	TRBV7-8	CASSPTGTLQETQYF	TGTGCCAGCAGCCCGACCGGGACACTCCAAGAGACCCAGTACTTC
-	TRBJ1-1	-	TRBV10-1	CASSPSLMNTEAFF	TGCGCCAGCAGTCCCTCGCTAATGAACACTGAAGCTTTCTTT
-	TRBJ1-2	-	TRBV2	CASSLRGAGGSYGYTF	TGTGCCAGCAGCCTCCGGGGCGCGGGGGGATCCTATGGCTACACCTTC
-	TRBJ2-1	-	TRBV28	CASSFLQLNEQFF	TGTGCCAGCAGTTTCCTCCAACTGAATGAGCAGTTCTTC
-	TRBJ2-7	-	TRBV7-2	CASSPAPTTRAYEQYF	TGTGCCAGCAGTCCCGCACCAACCACGCGGGCCTACGAGCAGTACTTC
once	TRBJ1-4	TRBD1	TRBV18	CASSPAGTGREKLFF	TGTGCCAGCTCACCAGCCGGGACAGGGAGGGAAAAACTGTTTTTT
-	TRBJ1-1	-	TRBV11-2	CASSLWAIGGAFF	TGTGCCAGCAGCTTATGGGCGATTGGAGGAGCTTTCTTT
-	TRBJ2-5	-	TRBV18	CASSPNREETQYF	TGTGCCAGCTCACCAAACAGGGAAGAGACCCAGTACTTC
-	TRBJ1-1	TRBD1	TRBV11-2	CASTAPGQGQMNTEAFF	TGTGCCAGCACCGCACCGGGACAGGGGCAAATGAACACTGAAGCTTTCTTT
once	TRBJ2-5	-	TRBV2	CASSPRMYQETQYF	TGTGCCAGCAGTCCACGGATGTACCAAGAGACCCAGTACTTC
-	TRBJ2-7	TRBD2	TRBV7-2	CASSFSGRGLYEQYF	TGTGCCAGCAGCTTTAGCGGGAGAGGTTTGTACGAGCAGTACTTC
once	TRBJ1-5	-	TRBV27	CASSLSTGQPQHF	TGTGCCAGCAGTTTATCTACGGGTCAGCCCCAGCATTTT
-	TRBJ2-7	-	TRBV14	CASSQHPYEQYF	TGTGCCAGCAGCCAACACCCCTACGAGCAGTACTTC
-	TRBJ2-5	TRBD2	TRBV5-4	CASSLGTSKETQYF	TGTGCCAGCAGCTTGGGGACTAGCAAAGAGACCCAGTACTTC
once	TRBJ2-1	-	TRBV6-6	CASRTTGSSYNEQFF	TGTGCCAGCAGAACCACAGGGAGCTCCTACAATGAGCAGTTCTTC
few	TRBJ1-2	-	TRBV4-1	CASSQGGSGYTF	TGCGCCAGCAGCCAAGGAGGAAGTGGCTACACCTTC
once	TRBJ2-7	TRBD1	TRBV11-2	CASSLKGQGNHEQYF	TGTGCCAGCAGCTTAAAGGGACAGGGTAACCACGAGCAGTACTTC